Sequencing of this T cell receptor beta chain was carried out in a study of cytomegalovirus exposure and HLA in healthy donors. Study context: From donors who were HLA-typed, an early data release held 70 million to 90 million unique TCRs. Study results and caveats: What a later analysis showed was that several of the most significant clusters appeared linked to common viral pathogens. The authors considered a cluster of highly shared sequence variants likely to be a sequencing artifact.

V lost 2 bases and J lost 0; bases outside the gene matches: 5. The germline gives CDR1 SGHRS, CDR2 YFSETQ. The length of the CDR3 is 16 residues. A note on this clone: Antigen specificity is unknown.

Among the donors, all were healthy bone marrow donors. Primers included in the PCR were 60 Vbeta and 13 Jbeta primers. The assay was immunoSEQ multiplex PCR, and TCRdb's table has in-frame clones only and misses some. The profile shows 100,000 to 150,000 clones, 77% of them singletons. This clonotype was sampled from a male donor in good health and CMV-seropositive. Sequencing was performed on PBMCs. J is TRBJ2-3 and V is TRBV5-1; 8 bases map to TRBD2. The CDR3 DNA is TGCGCCAGCAGCTTAATCGGCGGGGGGAGCACAGATACGCAGTATTTT. It specifies CASSLIGGGSTDTQYF.